A single sample gave rise to the 9 T cell receptor beta chains below, sequenced in a study of CD8 T cells in Susac syndrome. An input of roughly 0.5 to 1 ug of RNA was subjected to reverse transcription using random hexamers. TCRdb used MiXCR to reprocess the immunoSEQ multiplex PCR reads, holding one entry per CDR3 protein. This table has some 150,000 distinct CDR3 sequences, just under 97% appearing once. Sequencing was done on a sample of CD8+ T cells from PBMCs. Every receptor here comes from a human donor with multiple sclerosis.

The chain recombines TRBV14 with TRBJ2-7, with D possibly being TRBD1 (6 bases). The CDR3 extends over 13 amino acids. Trimming cost V 6 bases and J 0 bases, with 9 bases left between them. Germline V lookup: CDR1 SGHDN, CDR2 FVKESK. The CDR3 nucleotides read TGTGCCAGCAGACAGGGTCTCTCCTACGAGCAGTACTTC. It encodes CASRQGLSYEQYF.

The chain uses TRBV13 and TRBJ1-5, with D perhaps TRBD1 (5 bases). V lost 0 bases and J lost 5, with 14 bases in between. The CDR3 contains 16 residues. From germline, CDR1 is PRHDT and CDR2 FYEKMQ (reference sequence). The CDR3 region is CASSLGARGADQPQHF. CDR3 coding DNA: TGTGCCAGCAGCTTAGGGGCGCGGGGCGCGGATCAGCCCCAGCATTTT.

The CDR3 region is CASSSSGTGGNIQYF. CDR3 nucleotides: TGTGCCAGCAGCTCTTCCGGGACAGGAGGGAACATTCAGTACTTC. The chain employs TRBV7-9 and TRBJ2-4, with TRBD1 identical over 8 bases. Germline V gene lookup returns CDR1 SEHNR and CDR2 FQNEAQ (reference sequence). The V segment lost 4 bases and the J segment 7 bases; nucleotides outside the gene matches: 9. The CDR3 totals 15 residues.

The genes are TRBV7-2 and TRBJ2-1, with D perhaps matching TRBD1 or TRBD2 (5 bases each). CDR3 size: 16 residues. The germline V and J ends were trimmed by 4 bases and 4 bases, with 17 bases remaining between them. From germline, CDR1 is SGHTA and CDR2 FQGNSA. The CDR3, as DNA: TGTGCCAGCAGCTCATGGATGAGGGGTGTGTACAATGAGCAGTTCTTC. Translation gives CASSSWMRGVYNEQFF.

The V call is TRBV29-1, the J call TRBJ2-4, with 9 positions matching TRBD1. V shed 7 bases and J 1 base; nucleotides not matched to a gene: 8. The CDR3 length is 15 residues. CDR1 SQVTM and CDR2 ANQGSEA come from the germline V gene. Written as DNA, the CDR3 is TGCAGCGCATTAGGGGACAGGGATGCCAAAAACATTCAGTACTTC. Translating it yields CSALGDRDAKNIQYF.

The chain has TRBV6-5 and TRBJ1-4; unclear D gene. V lost 0 bases, J lost 7 bases, and 6 bases lay in between. There are 13 residues in the CDR3. The germline CDR1 and CDR2 sequences are MNHEY and SVGAGI. The CDR3: CASSYSPTEKLFF. CDR3 coding DNA: TGTGCCAGCAGTTACTCACCGACTGAAAAACTGTTTTTT.

This rearrangement joins TRBV29-1 to TRBJ1-1; no clear D gene. Germline V gene lookup returns CDR1 SQVTM and CDR2 ANQGSEA. V was cut by 3 bases and J by 2 bases, with 7 bases left in between. The CDR3 totals 12 residues. CDR3 sequence reads: CSVEETNTEAFF. The CDR3 DNA reads as TGCAGCGTTGAGGAGACCAACACTGAAGCTTTCTTT.

The V and J genes are TRBV27 and TRBJ2-3; unclear D gene. Looked up from germline, CDR1 is MNHEY and CDR2 is SMNVEV (reference sequence). The CDR3 contains 16 residues. V gave up 3 bases and J gave up 3 bases, with 16 bases separating them. This CDR3 is CASSFLVDPVTDTQYF. CDR3 DNA: TGTGCCAGCAGTTTCCTTGTGGACCCAGTTACAGATACGCAGTATTTT.

The V gene is TRBV25-1, the J gene TRBJ1-2; D possibly corresponds to TRBD1 (5 bases). Germline V gene data show CDR1 as MGHDK and CDR2 as SYGVNS. The V and J ends lost 8 bases and 6 bases respectively, with 10 bases between them. There are 11 residues in the CDR3. The CDR3 reads CASGWGDGYTF. As DNA, the CDR3 is TGTGCCAGCGGGTGGGGGGATGGCTACACCTTC.